The 12 T cell receptor beta chains below all came from one sample that was sequenced in a study of shared clonotypes between healthy human individuals. Naive CD8 isolation took CD45RO-negative cells positively selected for CCR7 and excluded terminally differentiated effector memory CD45RA+ cells. Using immunoSEQ multiplex PCR, the repertoire was profiled, and TCRdb retains in-frame clones only, with some absent. The table has around 1.9 million clones, 80% to 95% seen once. The sequencing input was naive CD8+ T cells from PBMCs. All receptors come from a young man in good health. Some clones in this sample may be carry-over from other donors' samples.

This chain joins TRBV5-6 and TRBJ2-3, with D tentatively TRBD1 (6 bases). Per the germline V gene, CDR1 is SGHDT and CDR2 is YYEEEE. V was trimmed by 0 bases and J by 0 bases, leaving 20 bases between them. There are 19 residues in the CDR3. The CDR3 loop reads CASSLVQGSSIFSTDTQYF. The CDR3 nucleotides are TGTGCCAGCAGCTTGGTACAGGGTAGTTCAATCTTCAGCACAGATACGCAGTATTTT.

The chain employs TRBV27 and TRBJ1-1; D is uncertain. The ends were cut back, 0 bases at V and 4 bases at J, with 9 bases in the middle. The CDR3 consists of 14 residues. CDR1 and CDR2 (germline): MNHEY, SMNVEV (reference sequence). CDR3 bases: TGTGCCAGCAGTTTATCTGTCGGATTCACTGAAGCTTTCTTT. Translation: CASSLSVGFTEAFF.

The V and J genes are TRBV19 and TRBJ2-1, with 7 bases identical to TRBD2. Germline CDR1 LNHDA, CDR2 SQIVND (reference sequence). CDR3 length equals 16 residues. The ends lost 0 bases at V and 6 bases at J; junction bases unmatched: 8. The CDR3 DNA is TGTGCCAGTAGTATAGATGGAGCTAGCGGAATCAATGAGCAGTTCTTC. This sequence encodes CASSIDGASGINEQFF.

This clone was seen a single time. Other DNA sequences in this specimen translate into the identical CDR3. The chain uses TRBV7-8 and TRBJ2-1, with 9 bases aligning to TRBD1. CDR1 and CDR2 (germline): SGHVS, FQNEAQ. This CDR3 has 16 amino acids. The ends lost 1 base at V and 2 bases at J; junction bases unmatched: 3. The CDR3 DNA follows: TGTGCCAGCAGCTTAGTAAGGACAGGGGCCTACAATGAGCAGTTCTTC. Translating gives CASSLVRTGAYNEQFF. The full variable domain, completed using reference TRBV7-8 and TRBJ2-1, is GAGVSQSPRYKVAKRGQDVALRCDPISGHVSLFWYQQALGQGPEFLTYFQNEAQLDKSGLPSDRFFAERPEGSVSTLKIQRTQQEDSAVYLCASSLVRTGAYNEQFFGPGTRLTVL.

The J gene is TRBJ1-5, the V gene TRBV6-5, with D unclear. The CDR3 is 15 residues long. V was pared by 2 bases and J by 3 bases, with 11 bases between. Germline V gene sequence: CDR1 MNHEY, CDR2 SVGAGI. The CDR3 bases are TGTGCCAGCAGTTACACCACCGGGCTCAATCAGCCCCAGCATTTT. This translates into CASSYTTGLNQPQHF.

The V call is TRBV27, the J call TRBJ1-1; D may be TRBD1 (6 bases). CDR3 length equals 15 residues. Germline CDR1 reads MNHEY; CDR2 reads SMNVEV (reference sequence). V gave up 5 bases and J gave up 0 bases, with 13 bases separating them. The CDR3 loop reads CASSPGTRVNTEAFF. CDR3 sequence (DNA): TGTGCCAGCAGTCCCGGGACAAGGGTGAACACTGAAGCTTTCTTT.

V and J are TRBV10-3 and TRBJ2-1; TRBD2 matches at 8 bases. This CDR3 is built from 17 residues. The V and J ends lost 0 bases and 2 bases, in that order; junction bases with no gene match: 6. Germline V gene sequence: CDR1 ENHRY, CDR2 SYGVKD. Written as DNA, the CDR3 is TGTGCCATCAGTGAGTCGCCCAGCGGGAGCCCCTACAATGAGCAGTTCTTC. This codes for CAISESPSGSPYNEQFF.

This sequence joins TRBV2 and TRBJ2-2; TRBD1 matches at 8 bases. With 4 bases clipped from V and 6 bases from J, the junction kept 4 bases outside the gene matches. The CDR3 runs 14 residues. The germline V gene encodes CDR1 SNHLY and CDR2 FYNNEI. The CDR3 loop reads CASSADREPGELFF. CDR3 bases: TGTGCCAGCAGTGCGGACAGGGAGCCCGGGGAGCTGTTTTTT.

The J gene is TRBJ2-7, the V gene TRBV9; TRBD2 aligns across 8 bases. The germline V gene encodes CDR1 SGDLS and CDR2 YYNGEE. The CDR3 is 14 residues long. V lost 4 bases to trimming and J lost 4 bases; unmatched junction nucleotides: 7. The CDR3 protein is CASSPASGRYEQYF. In nucleotides, the CDR3 is TGTGCCAGCAGCCCGGCCAGCGGGAGATACGAGCAGTACTTC.

DNA for the CDR3: TGTGCCAGCAGACAGACTAGCGGCCATAACTCCTACGAGCAGTACTTC. Protein sequence: CASRQTSGHNSYEQYF. The V call is TRBV7-2, the J call TRBJ2-7; TRBD2 aligns across 9 bases. The CDR3 length is 16 residues. Germline loops: CDR1 SGHTA, CDR2 FQGNSA. V trimming: 6 bases; J trimming: 0 bases; junction bases outside the gene matches: 9.

The V gene is TRBV19, the J gene TRBJ1-2, with unresolved D. CDR3 length: 16 amino acids. Trimming took 3 bases from V and 4 from J, leaving 18 bases between them. Germline CDR1 reads LNHDA; CDR2 reads SQIVND (reference sequence). The CDR3 protein is CASSMSNAAIFYGYTF. CDR3 sequence (DNA): TGTGCCAGTAGTATGTCAAACGCAGCAATATTCTATGGCTACACCTTC.

With regard to this clone: The same CDR3 can be traced to other DNA sequences in this sample. The rearrangement links TRBV9 to TRBJ2-7; TRBD1 agrees at 7 bases. Germline V gives CDR1 SGDLS, CDR2 YYNGEE. This CDR3 contains 13 residues. J gave up 4 bases and V 2 bases, and 3 bases lay outside the gene matches. The CDR3: CASSVRQGYEQYF. In nucleotides, the CDR3 is TGTGCCAGCAGCGTCCGACAGGGATACGAGCAGTACTTC. The complete variable domain, with remaining parts taken from reference TRBV9 and TRBJ2-7, reads DSGVTQTPKHLITATGQRVTLRCSPRSGDLSVYWYQQSLDQGLQFLIQYYNGEERAKGNILERFSAQQFPDLHSELNLSSLELGDSALYFCASSVRQGYEQYFGPGTRLTVT.